Listed below are T cell receptor beta chains from one sample, sequenced in a study of human T cells and chemical hapten exposure. TCRdb reprocessed the RACE reads via MiXCR and lists one record per CDR3 protein. Of some 65,000 distinct CDR3 sequences in the sample, around 6.3% were seen once. The sample was whole blood. These receptors came from a female donor in good health. Some clones in this sample may be carry-over from other donors' samples. CDR3s include the opening cysteine and the closing phenylalanine or tryptophan. D genes are given only for firm matches. Clone size is given for some rows only: seen once, a few or many times, or a class if the clone is expanded.

D gene,V gene,J gene,clone size,CDR3 protein,CDR3 DNA
-,TRBV2,TRBJ1-5,few,CASSRGRGEPQHF,TGTGCCAGCAGTAGAGGCCGGGGGGAGCCCCAGCATTTT
-,TRBV7-8,TRBJ2-1,many,CASSIGRGEQFF,TGTGCCAGCAGTATTGGAAGAGGTGAGCAGTTCTTC
TRBD2,TRBV9,TRBJ2-5,-,CASSVGGGELETQYF,TGTGCCAGCAGCGTAGGCGGGGGAGAGTTGGAGACCCAGTACTTC
-,TRBV5-1,TRBJ2-3,many,CASSRKTQGWRDTQYF,TGCGCCAGCAGCCGGAAGACCCAGGGATGGCGCGATACGCAGTATTTT
-,TRBV27,TRBJ1-5,many,CASSLGRVSNQPQHF,TGTGCCAGCAGTCTTGGCAGGGTTAGCAATCAGCCCCAGCATTTT
-,TRBV19,TRBJ2-3,few,CASSILAGRRDTQYF,TGTGCCAGTAGTATTCTAGCCGGAAGGAGGGATACGCAGTATTTT
-,TRBV12-3/TRBV12-4,TRBJ2-1,-,CASSYYTYNEQFF,TGTGCCAGCAGTTACTATACTTACAATGAGCAGTTCTTC
-,TRBV9,TRBJ1-1,-,CASSVEGGGDEAFF,TGTGCCAGCAGCGTAGAAGGGGGAGGAGATGAAGCTTTCTTT
TRBD2,TRBV11-3,TRBJ2-1,few,CASSSSSLAGTGEQFF,TGTGCCAGCAGCTCCAGCTCCCTAGCGGGCACTGGTGAGCAGTTCTTC
-,TRBV2,TRBJ2-5,few,CASSGVSTAQETQYF,TGTGCCAGCAGTGGTGTTTCGACAGCCCAAGAGACCCAGTACTTC
-,TRBV11-2,TRBJ2-7,-,CASSLYQGYEQYF,TGTGCCAGCAGCTTATATCAAGGTTACGAGCAGTACTTC
TRBD1,TRBV11-2,TRBJ2-1,few,CASSQRTGLYNEQFF,TGTGCCAGCAGCCAAAGGACAGGGCTCTACAATGAGCAGTTCTTC
-,TRBV2,TRBJ1-4,-,CAGQLDSYNEKLFF,TGTGCCGGCCAGTTGGACAGCTATAATGAAAAACTGTTTTTT
-,TRBV3-1,TRBJ2-2,few,CASSQMTNTGELFF,TGTGCCAGCAGCCAGATGACGAACACCGGGGAGCTGTTTTTT
-,TRBV12-3/TRBV12-4,TRBJ1-6,few,CASSLGATGRNSPLHF,TGTGCCAGCAGCTTGGGGGCAACAGGGCGGAATTCACCCCTCCACTTT
-,TRBV28,TRBJ2-1,many,CASSFQRRGSYNEQFF,TGTGCCAGCAGTTTTCAAAGGCGCGGCTCCTACAATGAGCAGTTCTTC
-,TRBV4-2,TRBJ2-4,-,CASSQATDPKNIQYF,TGTGCCAGCAGCCAAGCCACCGACCCGAAAAACATTCAGTACTTC
-,TRBV5-1,TRBJ1-6,many,CASSLAAGVLRSPLHF,TGCGCCAGCAGCTTGGCCGCGGGGGTATTACGTTCACCCCTCCACTTT
-,TRBV6-6,TRBJ2-7,many,CASSYSGGISYEQYF,TGTGCCAGCAGTTACTCAGGCGGGATTTCCTACGAGCAGTACTTC
TRBD2,TRBV6-2/TRBV6-3,TRBJ2-1,many,CASSYPPWIAGGPNEQFF,TGTGCCAGCAGTTACCCCCCGTGGATAGCGGGAGGGCCAAATGAGCAGTTCTTC
-,TRBV7-2,TRBJ2-3,many,CASSSPRLGGLRGTQYF,TGTGCCAGCAGCTCCCCAAGACTAGGGGGGCTCCGGGGTACGCAGTATTTT
TRBD1,TRBV2,TRBJ1-5,many,CASSAGQGAKVQPQHF,TGTGCCAGCAGCGCCGGACAGGGGGCAAAGGTTCAGCCCCAGCATTTT
-,TRBV6-5,TRBJ1-4,few,CASSPYPYGLNEKLFF,TGTGCCAGCAGTCCGTACCCGTACGGACTTAATGAAAAACTGTTTTTT
-,TRBV5-1,TRBJ2-1,many,CASSGTYNEQFF,TGCGCCAGCAGCGGTACTTACAATGAGCAGTTCTTC
-,TRBV12-3/TRBV12-4,TRBJ2-4,-,CASSSTGAKNIQYF,TGTGCCAGCAGTAGTACAGGGGCCAAAAACATTCAGTACTTC
-,TRBV20-1,TRBJ2-5,many,CSATPEKEMVQETQYF,TGCAGTGCTACCCCTGAAAAGGAGATGGTTCAAGAGACCCAGTACTTC
-,TRBV10-3,TRBJ2-2,few,CAIRPDTHFTGELFF,TGTGCCATCAGACCAGACACCCACTTCACCGGGGAGCTGTTTTTT
TRBD1,TRBV29-1,TRBJ1-5,-,CSVGQGADQPQHF,TGCAGCGTGGGCCAGGGGGCCGATCAGCCCCAGCATTTT
-,TRBV3-1,TRBJ2-7,few,CASSQGDGYEQYF,TGTGCCAGCAGCCAAGGTGACGGTTACGAGCAGTACTTC
TRBD2,TRBV5-1,TRBJ2-5,many,CASSSGTRGLETQYF,TGCGCCAGCAGCTCCGGGACTAGAGGGTTAGAGACCCAGTACTTC
TRBD2,TRBV5-1,TRBJ2-5,many,CASSRGLAVQETQYF,TGCGCCAGCAGCCGCGGACTAGCCGTCCAGGAGACCCAGTACTTC
-,TRBV14,TRBJ1-3,few,CASSQAVFSGNTIYF,TGTGCCAGCAGCCAAGCGGTCTTCTCTGGAAACACCATATATTTT
-,TRBV27,TRBJ2-1,-,CASSSGHEQFF,TGTGCCAGCAGTTCCGGACATGAGCAGTTCTTC
TRBD2,TRBV4-1,TRBJ2-1,many,CASSQVAGAYNEQFF,TGCGCCAGCAGCCAAGTAGCGGGTGCCTACAATGAGCAGTTCTTC
-,TRBV20-1,TRBJ1-5,-,CSARDHSGRDQPQHF,TGCAGTGCTAGAGATCACTCAGGGCGAGATCAGCCCCAGCATTTT
-,TRBV28,TRBJ2-7,-,CASSGNYEQYF,TGTGCCAGCAGTGGGAACTACGAGCAGTACTTC
-,TRBV12-3/TRBV12-4,TRBJ2-1,many,CASSLPGHRNEQFF,TGTGCCAGCAGTTTACCGGGTCATCGCAATGAGCAGTTCTTC
-,TRBV20-1,TRBJ1-1,many,CSASWKAFNTEAFF,TGCAGTGCTAGTTGGAAGGCTTTTAACACTGAAGCTTTCTTT
TRBD2,TRBV7-2,TRBJ2-1,many,CASSPPAGDLPEQFF,TGTGCCAGCAGCCCTCCAGCGGGAGACCTTCCTGAGCAGTTCTTC
-,TRBV6-2/TRBV6-3,TRBJ2-5,few,CASSYVGETQYF,TGTGCCAGCAGTTACGTGGGAGAGACCCAGTACTTC
-,TRBV12-5,TRBJ1-1,many,CASGLTGIPEAFF,TGTGCTAGTGGTTTGACAGGGATCCCTGAAGCTTTCTTT
TRBD2,TRBV27,TRBJ2-1,-,CASSVYGTIKGYEQFF,TGTGCCAGCTCCGTTTACGGGACTATCAAGGGCTATGAGCAGTTCTTC
-,TRBV6-2/TRBV6-3,TRBJ2-3,-,CASSYRTTDYRTDTQYF,TGTGCCAGCAGTTACAGGACAACGGACTATAGGACAGATACGCAGTATTTT
TRBD1,TRBV2,TRBJ1-2,few,CASNRDRGYGYTF,TGTGCCAGCAATCGCGACAGGGGTTATGGCTACACCTTC
-,TRBV6-5,TRBJ1-2,few,CASSYEGGDGYTF,TGTGCCAGCAGTTACGAAGGGGGTGATGGCTACACCTTC
TRBD2,TRBV20-1,TRBJ2-1,many,CSARGPTSGRGVEQFF,TGCAGTGCTAGGGGACCGACTAGCGGGAGAGGAGTTGAGCAGTTCTTC
-,TRBV10-3,TRBJ1-1,-,CAISESSGAEAFF,TGTGCCATCAGTGAGTCGTCGGGTGCTGAAGCTTTCTTT
TRBD2,TRBV16,TRBJ2-1,few,CASTQGLAEPHRFF,TGTGCCAGCACCCAGGGACTAGCGGAGCCCCATCGGTTCTTC
TRBD1,TRBV12-3/TRBV12-4,TRBJ1-1,many,CASRVRTGTEAFF,TGTGCCAGCAGGGTTCGGACAGGGACTGAAGCTTTCTTT
-,TRBV4-3,TRBJ1-6,-,CASSQETGVNSPLHF,TGCGCCAGCAGCCAAGAGACGGGCGTCAATTCACCCCTCCACTTT